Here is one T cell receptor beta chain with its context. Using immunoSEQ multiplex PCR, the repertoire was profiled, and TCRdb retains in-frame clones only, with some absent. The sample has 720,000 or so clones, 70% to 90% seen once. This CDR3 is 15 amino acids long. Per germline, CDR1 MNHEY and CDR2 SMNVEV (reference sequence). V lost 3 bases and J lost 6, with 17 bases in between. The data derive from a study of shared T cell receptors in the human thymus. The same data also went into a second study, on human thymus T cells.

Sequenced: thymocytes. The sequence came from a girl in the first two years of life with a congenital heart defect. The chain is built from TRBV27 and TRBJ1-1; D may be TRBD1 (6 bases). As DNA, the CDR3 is TGTGCCAGCAGTTTGAGGCAGGGGAACTCGGCTGAAGCTTTCTTT. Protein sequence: CASSLRQGNSAEAFF.